This TCR beta chain is from a study of graft-versus-host responses after intestinal transplantation. For the study at large: Among the recipients, transplants were multivisceral, liver-intestinal, or isolated intestinal. Every transplant recipient was induced with anti-thymocyte globulin, then maintained on tacrolimus and steroids for approximately three years. Study findings and constraints: GvH clonotypes were identified within recipient marrow, with a subset emerging first in ileum or blood. After transplant, early declines in HvG clones were associated with peak levels of circulating GvH clones.

With regard to this clone: Antigen: not known.

The CDR3 runs to 12 residues. The germline V gene has CDR1 WNHNN and CDR2 SYGVQD (reference sequence). The V and J ends lost 10 bases and 0 bases, in that order; junction bases with no gene match: 3. The method was immunoSEQ multiplex PCR; TCRdb's version includes in-frame clones alone and lacks a portion of them. Of around 30,000 clones in the sample, 75% to 90% were seen once. J is TRBJ2-7 and V is TRBV10-1; TRBD1 matches at 7 bases. The sequence came from a human patient who received an intestinal transplant, so some T cells may come from the graft donor. Sequenced here: PBMCs, sampled 28 days after intestinal transplant. DNA for the CDR3: TGCGCCATTCGGGACAGCTCCTACGAGCAGTACTTC. It specifies CAIRDSSYEQYF.